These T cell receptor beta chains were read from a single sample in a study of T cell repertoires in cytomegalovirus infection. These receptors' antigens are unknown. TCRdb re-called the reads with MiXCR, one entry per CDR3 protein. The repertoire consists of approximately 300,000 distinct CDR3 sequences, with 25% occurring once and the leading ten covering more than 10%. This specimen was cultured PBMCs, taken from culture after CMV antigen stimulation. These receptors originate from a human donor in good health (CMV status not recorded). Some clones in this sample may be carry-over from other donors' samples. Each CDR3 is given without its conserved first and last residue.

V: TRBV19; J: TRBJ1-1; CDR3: ASSPFRAPTEAF
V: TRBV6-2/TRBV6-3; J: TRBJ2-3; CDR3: ASSNPLFGLAGGGTDTQY
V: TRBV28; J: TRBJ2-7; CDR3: ASRPPSGSGYEQY
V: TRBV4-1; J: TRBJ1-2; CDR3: ASSQLPGQGTISNYGYT
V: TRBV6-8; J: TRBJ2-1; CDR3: ASSYSTGGVEDEQF
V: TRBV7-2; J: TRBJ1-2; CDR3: ASSSTFSGTGDGYT
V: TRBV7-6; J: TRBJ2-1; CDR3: ASSPRLAQFSYNEQF
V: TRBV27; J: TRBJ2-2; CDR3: ASSLLGAGGATGTGELF
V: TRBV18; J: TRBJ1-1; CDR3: ASSPNGQSNTEAF
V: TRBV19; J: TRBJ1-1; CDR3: ASSTLQGAVNTEAF
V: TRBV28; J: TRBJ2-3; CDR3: ASSLMGELDTQY
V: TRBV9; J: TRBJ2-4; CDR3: ASSSPDKNIQY
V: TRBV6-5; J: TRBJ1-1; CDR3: ASSYSAGTSTEAF
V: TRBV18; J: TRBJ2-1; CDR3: ASSPRTRKYNEQF
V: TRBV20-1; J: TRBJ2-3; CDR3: SLTGGTGGDTQY
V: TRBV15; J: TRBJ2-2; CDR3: ATSRAGPFTGELF
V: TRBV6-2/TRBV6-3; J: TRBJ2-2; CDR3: ASKRTGDTGELF
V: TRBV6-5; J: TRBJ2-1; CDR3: ASSYGGRATDEQF
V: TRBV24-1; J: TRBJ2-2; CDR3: ATGTGATNTGELF
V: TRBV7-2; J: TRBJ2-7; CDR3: ASSPAGGSYEQY
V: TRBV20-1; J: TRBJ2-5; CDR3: SAREALGRAETQY
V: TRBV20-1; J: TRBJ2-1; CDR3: SDRILAGDVNEQF
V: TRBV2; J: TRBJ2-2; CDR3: ASRKGLAGEGGELF
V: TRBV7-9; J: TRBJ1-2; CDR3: ASSLSGGRGYT
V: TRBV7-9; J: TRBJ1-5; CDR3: ASSLGTQPQH
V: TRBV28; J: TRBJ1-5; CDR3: ASGPGWANQPQH
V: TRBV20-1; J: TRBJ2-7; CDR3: SARDLSGYEQY
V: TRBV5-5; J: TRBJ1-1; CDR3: ASMKRNGGNTEAF
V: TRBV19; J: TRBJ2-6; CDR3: ASSLRGGSGANVLT
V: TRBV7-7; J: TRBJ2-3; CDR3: ASSLRGTSTDTQY
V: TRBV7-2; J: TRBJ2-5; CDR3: ASSFRSGIETQY
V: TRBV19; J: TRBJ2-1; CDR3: ASSILGGSFEQF
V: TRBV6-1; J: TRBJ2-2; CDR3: ASSSPLGRELF
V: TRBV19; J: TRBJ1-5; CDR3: ASTWGPRDNQPQH
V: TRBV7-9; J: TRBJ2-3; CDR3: ASSQRAGAPDTQY
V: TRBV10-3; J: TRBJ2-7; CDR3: AISEGEHNPYEQY
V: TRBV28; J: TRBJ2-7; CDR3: ASSPSGRPSSYEQY
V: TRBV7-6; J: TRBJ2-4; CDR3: ASSPRTGVGKNIQY
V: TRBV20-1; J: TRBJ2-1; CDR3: SARDIQREGYNEQF
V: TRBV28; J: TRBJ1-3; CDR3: ASSSQGLGRSSGNTIY
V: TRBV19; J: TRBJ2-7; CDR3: ASSGTSGRASYEQY
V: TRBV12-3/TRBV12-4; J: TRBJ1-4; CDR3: ASRRLGWGKLF
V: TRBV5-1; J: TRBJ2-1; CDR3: ASSPRDPLYNEQF
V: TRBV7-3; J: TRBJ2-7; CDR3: ASSLGRGFGIYEQY
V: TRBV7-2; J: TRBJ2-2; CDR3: ASSLGRGHPGELF
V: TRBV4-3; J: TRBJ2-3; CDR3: ASSQETSAFTDTQY
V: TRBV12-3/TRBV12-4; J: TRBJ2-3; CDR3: ASRFGPVADTQY
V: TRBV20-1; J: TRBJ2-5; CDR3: STPPGRETQY
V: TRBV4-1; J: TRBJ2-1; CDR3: ASSQVELAQYNEQF
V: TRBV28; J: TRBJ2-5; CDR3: ASSFAPSDQETQY
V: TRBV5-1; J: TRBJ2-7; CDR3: ASSLYPRQGDYEQY
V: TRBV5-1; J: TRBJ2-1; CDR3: ASSLTDGYNEQF
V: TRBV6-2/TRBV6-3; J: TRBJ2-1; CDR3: ASRKDSTYNEQF
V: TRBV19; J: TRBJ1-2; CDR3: ASHKGADYGYT
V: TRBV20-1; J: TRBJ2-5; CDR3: SARGTGWETQY
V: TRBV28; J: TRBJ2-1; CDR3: ASVGLGYNEQF
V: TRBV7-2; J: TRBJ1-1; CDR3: AGQGQENTEAF
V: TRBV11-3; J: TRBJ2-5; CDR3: ASSSGDSFQETQY
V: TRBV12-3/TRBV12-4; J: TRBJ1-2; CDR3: ASSSSVANYGYT
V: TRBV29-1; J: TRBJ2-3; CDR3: SVGAGGGADTQY